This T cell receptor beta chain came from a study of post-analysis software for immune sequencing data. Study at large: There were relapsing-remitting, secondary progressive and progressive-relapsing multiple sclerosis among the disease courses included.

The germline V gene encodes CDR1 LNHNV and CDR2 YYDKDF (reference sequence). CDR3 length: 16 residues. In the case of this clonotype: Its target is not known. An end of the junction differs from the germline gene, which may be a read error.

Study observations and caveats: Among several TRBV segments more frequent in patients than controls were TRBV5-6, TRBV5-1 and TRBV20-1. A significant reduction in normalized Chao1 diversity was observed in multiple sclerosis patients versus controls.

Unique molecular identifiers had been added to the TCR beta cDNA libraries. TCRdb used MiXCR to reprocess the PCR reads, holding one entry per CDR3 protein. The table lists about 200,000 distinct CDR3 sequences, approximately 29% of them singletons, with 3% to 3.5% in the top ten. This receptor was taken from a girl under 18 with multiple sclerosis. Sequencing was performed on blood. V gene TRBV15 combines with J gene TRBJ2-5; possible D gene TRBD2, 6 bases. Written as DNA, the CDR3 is TGTGCCGCCAGCAGAGGCGGGACCGGGACTCAAGAGACCCAATACTTC. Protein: CAASRGGTGTQETQYF. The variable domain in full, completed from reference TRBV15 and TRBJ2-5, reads DAMVIQNPRYQVTQFGKPVTLSCSQTLNHNVMYWYQQKSSQAPKLLFHYYDKDFNNEADTPDNFQSRRPNTSFCFLDIRSPGLGDTAMYLCAASRGGTGTQETQYFGPGTRLLVL.